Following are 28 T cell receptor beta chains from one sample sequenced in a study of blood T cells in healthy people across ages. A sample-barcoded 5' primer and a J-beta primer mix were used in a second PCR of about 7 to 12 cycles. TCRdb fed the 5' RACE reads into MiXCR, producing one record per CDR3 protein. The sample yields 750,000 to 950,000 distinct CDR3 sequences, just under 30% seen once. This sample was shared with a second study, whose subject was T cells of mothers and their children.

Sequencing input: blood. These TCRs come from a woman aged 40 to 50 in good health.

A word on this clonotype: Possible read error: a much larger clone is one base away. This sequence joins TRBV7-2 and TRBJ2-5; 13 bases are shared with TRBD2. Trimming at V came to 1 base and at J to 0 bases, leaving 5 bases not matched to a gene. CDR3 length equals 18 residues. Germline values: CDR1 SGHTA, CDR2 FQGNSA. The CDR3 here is CASSLGTSGSLYQETQYF. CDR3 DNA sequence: TGTGCCAGCAGCTTAGGGACTAGCGGGAGCCTGTACCAAGAGACCCAGTACTTC.

CDR3 bases: TGCAGTGCTAAGGGAGGGGGACACTATGGCTACACCTTC. As protein: CSAKGGGHYGYTF. The chain employs TRBV20-1 and TRBJ1-2; D may be TRBD1 (6 bases). Between the trimmed V and J ends, which lost 4 bases and 3 bases, there was a span of 12 bases. CDR1 is DFQATT and CDR2 is SNEGSKA in the germline V gene (reference sequence). This CDR3 comprises 13 residues.

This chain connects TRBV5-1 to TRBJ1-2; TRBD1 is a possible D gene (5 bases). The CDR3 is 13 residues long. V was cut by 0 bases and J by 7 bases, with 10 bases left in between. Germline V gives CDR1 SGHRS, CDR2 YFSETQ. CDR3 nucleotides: TGCGCCAGCAGCTTGGGTCAGAGGGGTGGCTACACCTTC. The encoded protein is CASSLGQRGGYTF.

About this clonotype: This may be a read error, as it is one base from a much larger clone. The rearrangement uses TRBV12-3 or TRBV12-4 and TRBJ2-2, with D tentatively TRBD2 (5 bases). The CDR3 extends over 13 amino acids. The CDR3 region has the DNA TGTGCCAGCAGTTTAGCCCTCACCGGGGAGCGGTTTTTT. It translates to CASSLALTGERFF.

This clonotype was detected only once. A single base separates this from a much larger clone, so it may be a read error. The CDR3 sequence: CTSSLSPFWGEQETQYF. The CDR3 nucleotides are TGTACCAGCAGCTTATCCCCGTTTTGGGGGGAACAAGAGACCCAGTACTTC. This chain uses TRBV7-9 with TRBJ2-5, with D possibly TRBD2 on 6 matching bases. The germline V gene encodes CDR1 SEHNR and CDR2 FQNEAQ (reference sequence). This CDR3 is built from 17 residues.

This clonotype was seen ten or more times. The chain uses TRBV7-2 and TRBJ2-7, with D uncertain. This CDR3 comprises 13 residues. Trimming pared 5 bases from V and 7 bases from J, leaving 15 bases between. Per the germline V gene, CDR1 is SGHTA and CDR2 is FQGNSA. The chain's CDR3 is CASSTGRMGEQYF. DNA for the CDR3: TGTGCCAGCAGCACCGGACGCATGGGGGAGCAGTACTTC. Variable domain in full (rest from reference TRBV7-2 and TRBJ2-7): GAGVSQSPSNKVTEKGKDVELRCDPISGHTALYWYRQSLGQGLEFLIYFQGNSAPDKSGLPSDRFSAERTGGSVSTLTIQRTQQEDSAVYLCASSTGRMGEQYFGPGTRLTVT.

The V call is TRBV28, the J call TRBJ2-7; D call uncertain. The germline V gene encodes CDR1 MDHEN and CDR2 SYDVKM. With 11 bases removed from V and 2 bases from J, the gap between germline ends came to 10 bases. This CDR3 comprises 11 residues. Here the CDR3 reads CAAGFPYEQYF. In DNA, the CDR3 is TGTGCCGCCGGTTTCCCCTACGAGCAGTACTTC.

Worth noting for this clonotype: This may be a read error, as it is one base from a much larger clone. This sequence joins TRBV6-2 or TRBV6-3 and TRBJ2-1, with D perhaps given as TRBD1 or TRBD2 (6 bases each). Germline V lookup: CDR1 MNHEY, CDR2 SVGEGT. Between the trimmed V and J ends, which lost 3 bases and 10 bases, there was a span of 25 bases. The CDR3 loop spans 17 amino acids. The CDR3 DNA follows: TGTGCCAGCAGTTATTTGAGGGGGGCCGACAGATCCTACGAGCAGTTCTTC. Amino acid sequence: CASSYLRGADRSYEQFF.

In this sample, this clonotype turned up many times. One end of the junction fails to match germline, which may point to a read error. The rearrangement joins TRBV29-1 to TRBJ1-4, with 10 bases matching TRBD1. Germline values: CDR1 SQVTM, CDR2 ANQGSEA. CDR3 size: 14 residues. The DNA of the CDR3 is TGCAGCGTGGAAGGGACAGGGGCTAATGAAAAACTGTTTTTT. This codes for CSVEGTGANEKLFF.

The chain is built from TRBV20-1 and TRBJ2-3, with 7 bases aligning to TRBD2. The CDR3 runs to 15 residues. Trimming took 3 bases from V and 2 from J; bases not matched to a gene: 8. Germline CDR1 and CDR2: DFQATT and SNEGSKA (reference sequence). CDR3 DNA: TGCAGTGCTAGTGTTCTCGCGGGGGACACAGATACGCAGTATTTT. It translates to CSASVLAGDTDTQYF.

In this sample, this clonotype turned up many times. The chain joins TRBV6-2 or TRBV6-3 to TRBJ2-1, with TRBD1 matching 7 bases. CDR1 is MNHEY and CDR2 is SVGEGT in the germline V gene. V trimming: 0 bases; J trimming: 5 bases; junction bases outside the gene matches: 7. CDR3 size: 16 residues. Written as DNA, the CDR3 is TGTGCCAGCAGTTACTCCCCGACAGGGATCGACAATGAGCAGTTCTTC. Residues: CASSYSPTGIDNEQFF.

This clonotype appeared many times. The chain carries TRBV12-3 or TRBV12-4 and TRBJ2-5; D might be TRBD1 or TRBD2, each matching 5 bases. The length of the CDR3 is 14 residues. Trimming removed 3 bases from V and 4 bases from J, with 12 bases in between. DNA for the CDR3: TGTGCCAGCAGTTTTGACAGTGGAGGAGAGACCCAGTACTTC. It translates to CASSFDSGGETQYF.

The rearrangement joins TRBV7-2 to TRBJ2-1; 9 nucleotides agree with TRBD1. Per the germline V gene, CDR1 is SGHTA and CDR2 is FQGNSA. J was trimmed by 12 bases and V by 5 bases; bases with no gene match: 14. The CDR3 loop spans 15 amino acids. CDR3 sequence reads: CASSSPGQGRWGQFF. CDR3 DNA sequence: TGTGCCAGCAGCAGTCCGGGACAGGGACGATGGGGGCAGTTCTTC. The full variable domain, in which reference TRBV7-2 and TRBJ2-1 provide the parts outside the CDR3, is GAGVSQSPSNKVTEKGKDVELRCDPISGHTALYWYRQSLGQGLEFLIYFQGNSAPDKSGLPSDRFSAERTGGSVSTLTIQRTQQEDSAVYLCASSSPGQGRWGQFFGPGTRLTVL.

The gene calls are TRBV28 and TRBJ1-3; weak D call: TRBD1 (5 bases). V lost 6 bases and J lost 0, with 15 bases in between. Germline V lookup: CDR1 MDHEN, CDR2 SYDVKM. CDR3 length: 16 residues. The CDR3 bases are TGTGCCAGCAGCCCCCAGAAGGGGCTCTCTGGAAACACCATATATTTT. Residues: CASSPQKGLSGNTIYF.

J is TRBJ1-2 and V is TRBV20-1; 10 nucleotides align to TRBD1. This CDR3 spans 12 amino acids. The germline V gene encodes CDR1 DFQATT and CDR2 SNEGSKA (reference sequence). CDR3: CRAGTGVAGHTF. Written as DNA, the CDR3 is TGCAGGGCCGGGACAGGGGTTGCCGGCCACACCTTC.

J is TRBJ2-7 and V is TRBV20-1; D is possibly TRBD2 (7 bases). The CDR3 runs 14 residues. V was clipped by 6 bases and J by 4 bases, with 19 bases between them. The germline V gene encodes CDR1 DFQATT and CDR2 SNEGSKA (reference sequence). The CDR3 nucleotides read TGCAGTGCCACCAAGGGGGTAGCGGGTTACGAGCAGTACTTC. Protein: CSATKGVAGYEQYF.

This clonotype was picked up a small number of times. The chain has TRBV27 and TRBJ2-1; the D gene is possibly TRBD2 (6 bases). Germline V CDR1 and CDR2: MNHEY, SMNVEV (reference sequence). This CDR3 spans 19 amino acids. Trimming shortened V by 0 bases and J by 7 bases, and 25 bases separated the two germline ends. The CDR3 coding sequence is TGTGCCAGCAGTTTATCGTTCCGCCACGGCGTCCCTGGGAGGAATGAGCAGTTCTTC. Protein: CASSLSFRHGVPGRNEQFF.

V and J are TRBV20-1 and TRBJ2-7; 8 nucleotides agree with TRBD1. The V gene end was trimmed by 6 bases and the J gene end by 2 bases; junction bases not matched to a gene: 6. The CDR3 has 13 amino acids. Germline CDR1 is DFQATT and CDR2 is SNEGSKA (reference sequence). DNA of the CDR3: TGCAGTGCCCTGGGACAGGACCCCTACGAGCAGTACTTC. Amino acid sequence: CSALGQDPYEQYF.

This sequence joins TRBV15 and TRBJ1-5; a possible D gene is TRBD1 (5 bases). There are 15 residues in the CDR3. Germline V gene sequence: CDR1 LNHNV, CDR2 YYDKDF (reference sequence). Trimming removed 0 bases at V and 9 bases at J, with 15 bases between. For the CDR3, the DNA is TGTGCCACCAGCAGAGAAGAGGGGAACGGTAGGCCCCAGCATTTT. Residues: CATSREEGNGRPQHF.

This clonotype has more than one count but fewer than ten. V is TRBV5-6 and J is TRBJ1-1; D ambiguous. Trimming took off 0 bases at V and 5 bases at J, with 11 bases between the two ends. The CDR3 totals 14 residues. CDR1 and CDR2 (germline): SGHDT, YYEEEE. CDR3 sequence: CASSLGGRGTEAFF. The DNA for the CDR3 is TGTGCCAGCAGCTTGGGGGGTAGAGGAACTGAAGCTTTCTTT. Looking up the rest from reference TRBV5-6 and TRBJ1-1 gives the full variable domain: DAGVTQSPTHLIKTRGQQVTLRCSPKSGHDTVSWYQQALGQGPQFIFQYYEEEERQRGNFPDRFSGHQFPNYSSELNVNALLLGDSALYLCASSLGGRGTEAFFGQGTRLTVV.

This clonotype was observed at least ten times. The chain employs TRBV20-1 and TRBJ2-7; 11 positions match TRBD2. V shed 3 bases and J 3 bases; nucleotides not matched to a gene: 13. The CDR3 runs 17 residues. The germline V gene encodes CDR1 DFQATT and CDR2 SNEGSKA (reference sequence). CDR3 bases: TGCAGTGCTAGTGATAGCGGGGGGGGGGCATTAGACTACGAGCAGTACTTC. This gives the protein CSASDSGGGALDYEQYF.

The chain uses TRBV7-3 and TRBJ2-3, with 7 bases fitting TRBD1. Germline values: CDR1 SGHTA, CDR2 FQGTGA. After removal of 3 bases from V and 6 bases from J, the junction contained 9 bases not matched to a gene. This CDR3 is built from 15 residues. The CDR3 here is CASSFEGARRDTQYF. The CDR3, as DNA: TGTGCCAGCAGCTTTGAGGGGGCACGGAGGGATACGCAGTATTTT.

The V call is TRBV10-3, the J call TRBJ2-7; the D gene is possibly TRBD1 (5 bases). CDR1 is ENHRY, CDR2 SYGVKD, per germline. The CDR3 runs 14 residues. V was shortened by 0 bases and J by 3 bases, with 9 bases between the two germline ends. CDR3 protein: CAISESGQDYEQYF. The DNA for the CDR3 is TGTGCCATCAGTGAGTCGGGGCAGGACTACGAGCAGTACTTC.

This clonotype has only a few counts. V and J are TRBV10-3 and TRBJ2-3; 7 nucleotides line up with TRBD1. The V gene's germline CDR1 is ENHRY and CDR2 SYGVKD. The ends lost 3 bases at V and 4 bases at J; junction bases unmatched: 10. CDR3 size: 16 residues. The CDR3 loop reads CAISDPGQNTPDTQYF. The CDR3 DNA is TGTGCCATCAGTGACCCGGGACAGAATACACCAGATACGCAGTATTTT.

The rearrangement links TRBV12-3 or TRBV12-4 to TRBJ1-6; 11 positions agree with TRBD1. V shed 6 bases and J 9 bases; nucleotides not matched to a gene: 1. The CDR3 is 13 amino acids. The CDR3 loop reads CASRGQGGSPLHF. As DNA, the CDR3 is TGTGCCAGCAGGGGACAGGGGGGTTCACCCCTCCACTTT.

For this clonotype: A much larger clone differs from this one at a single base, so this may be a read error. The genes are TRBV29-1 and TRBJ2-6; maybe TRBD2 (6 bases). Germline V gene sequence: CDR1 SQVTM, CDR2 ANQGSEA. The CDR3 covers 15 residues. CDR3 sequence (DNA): TGCAGCGTTTGGGACTCCAACTCTGGGGCCAACGTCCGGACTTTC. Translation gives CSVWDSNSGANVRTF.

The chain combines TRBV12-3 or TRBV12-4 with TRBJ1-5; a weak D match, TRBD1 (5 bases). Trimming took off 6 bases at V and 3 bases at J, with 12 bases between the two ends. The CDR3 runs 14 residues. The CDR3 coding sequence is TGTGCCAGCAGCCAACAGGTGAACAATCAGCCCCAGCATTTT. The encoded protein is CASSQQVNNQPQHF.

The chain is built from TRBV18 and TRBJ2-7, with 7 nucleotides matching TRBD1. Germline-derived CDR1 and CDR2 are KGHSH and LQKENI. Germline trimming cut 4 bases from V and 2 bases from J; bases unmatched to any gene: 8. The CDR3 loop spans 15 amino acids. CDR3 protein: CASSRTGEKAYEQYF. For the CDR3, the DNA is TGTGCCAGCTCACGTACAGGGGAAAAGGCCTACGAGCAGTACTTC.